These 5 T cell receptor beta chains originate from one sample sequenced in a study of shared T cell receptors in the human thymus. Libraries were prepared by immunoSEQ multiplex PCR; TCRdb keeps only in-frame clonotypes and omits some of them. The profile shows roughly 700,000 clones, 88% of them singletons. The same sample was also used in a study of human thymus T cells.

The sample taken for sequencing was thymocytes. The receptors shown here come from a boy in the first two years of life with a congenital heart defect.

The V call is TRBV25-1, the J call TRBJ2-1; 11 nucleotides match TRBD2. Trimming removed 6 bases from V and 8 bases from J; junction bases left unmatched: 9. The CDR3 loop spans 15 amino acids. Germline-derived CDR1 and CDR2 are MGHDK and SYGVNS. The CDR3 loop is CASRRLAGPLDEQFF. The DNA of the CDR3 is TGTGCCAGCAGACGACTAGCGGGACCCCTGGATGAGCAGTTCTTC.

The CDR3 spells CASSHGGTGYEAFF. The CDR3 nucleotides are TGCGCCAGCAGCCATGGTGGGACAGGGTATGAAGCTTTCTTT. The J gene is TRBJ1-1, the V gene TRBV5-1; 9 nucleotides agree with TRBD1. CDR1 is SGHRS, CDR2 YFSETQ, per germline. With 4 bases clipped from V and 7 bases from J, the junction kept 8 bases outside the gene matches. The CDR3 is made up of 14 amino acids.

This clone was seen a single time. The J gene is TRBJ2-1, the V gene TRBV4-1, with 9 bases aligning to TRBD2. Germline V gives CDR1 MGHRA, CDR2 YSYEKL. This CDR3 contains 17 residues. Unmatched junction bases numbered 8, after V lost 1 base and J lost 4 bases. The CDR3 nucleotides are TGCGCCAGCAGCCAAGGAGGGACTAGCATCCCTTACAATGAGCAGTTCTTC. This sequence encodes CASSQGGTSIPYNEQFF.

In regard to this clone: Different DNA sequences within this sample yield the same CDR3. This chain uses TRBV28 with TRBJ2-1; 7 nucleotides line up with TRBD2. The CDR3 loop spans 14 amino acids. V gave up 2 bases and J gave up 4 bases; unmatched junction bases: 2. CDR1 and CDR2 from the germline V gene are MDHEN and SYDVKM. This CDR3 reads CASSLRGRYNEQFF. In DNA, the CDR3 is TGTGCCAGCAGTTTACGCGGGAGATACAATGAGCAGTTCTTC.

The rearrangement joins TRBV7-9 to TRBJ2-5, with a weak D call TRBD1 (6 bases). The CDR3 spans 13 residues. In germline, CDR1 is SEHNR, CDR2 FQNEAQ (reference sequence). Trimming pared 5 bases from V and 5 bases from J, leaving 12 bases between. The CDR3 region has the DNA TGTGCCAGCAGCCCACAGGGTGCGGAGACCCAGTACTTC. This sequence encodes CASSPQGAETQYF.